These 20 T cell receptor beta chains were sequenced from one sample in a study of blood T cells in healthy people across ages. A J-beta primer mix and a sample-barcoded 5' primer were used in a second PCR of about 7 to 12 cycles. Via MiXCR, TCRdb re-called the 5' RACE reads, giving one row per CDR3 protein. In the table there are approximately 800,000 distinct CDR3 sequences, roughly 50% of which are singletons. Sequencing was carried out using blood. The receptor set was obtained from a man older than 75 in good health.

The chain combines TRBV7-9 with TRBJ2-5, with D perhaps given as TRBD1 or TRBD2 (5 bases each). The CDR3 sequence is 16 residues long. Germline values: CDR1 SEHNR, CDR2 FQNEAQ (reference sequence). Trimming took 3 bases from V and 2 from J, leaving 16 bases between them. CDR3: CASSFTTPRGQETQYF. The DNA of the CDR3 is TGTGCCAGCAGCTTTACGACTCCGAGGGGACAAGAGACCCAGTACTTC.

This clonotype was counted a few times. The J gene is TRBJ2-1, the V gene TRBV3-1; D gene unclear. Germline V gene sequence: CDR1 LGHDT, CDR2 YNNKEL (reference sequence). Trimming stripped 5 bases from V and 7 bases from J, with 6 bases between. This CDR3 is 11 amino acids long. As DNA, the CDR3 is TGTGCCAGCAGCTCCAGGAATGAGCAGTTCTTC. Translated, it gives CASSSRNEQFF.

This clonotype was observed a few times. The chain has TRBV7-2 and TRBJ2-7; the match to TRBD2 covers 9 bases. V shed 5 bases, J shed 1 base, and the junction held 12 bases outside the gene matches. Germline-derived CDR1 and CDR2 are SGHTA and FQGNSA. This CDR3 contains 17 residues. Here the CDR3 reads CASSGRGIAGASYEQYF. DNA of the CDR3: TGTGCCAGCAGCGGAAGGGGGATAGCGGGGGCTTCCTACGAGCAGTACTTC.

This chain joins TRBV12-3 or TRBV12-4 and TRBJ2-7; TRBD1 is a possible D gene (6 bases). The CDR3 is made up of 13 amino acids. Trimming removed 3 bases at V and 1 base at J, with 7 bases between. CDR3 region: CASSFGQSYEQYF. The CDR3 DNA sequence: TGTGCCAGCAGTTTCGGACAGTCCTACGAGCAGTACTTC.

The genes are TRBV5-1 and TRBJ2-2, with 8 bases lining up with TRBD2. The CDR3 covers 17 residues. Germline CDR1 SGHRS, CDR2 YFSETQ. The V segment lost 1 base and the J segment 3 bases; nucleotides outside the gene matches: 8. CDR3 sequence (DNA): TGCGCCAGCAGCTTGTCCTCCGGGACTAGGGACACCGGGGAGCTGTTTTTT. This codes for CASSLSSGTRDTGELFF.

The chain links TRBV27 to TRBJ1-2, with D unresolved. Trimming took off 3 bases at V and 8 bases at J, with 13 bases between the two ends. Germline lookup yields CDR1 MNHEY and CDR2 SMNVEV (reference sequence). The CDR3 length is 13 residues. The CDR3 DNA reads TGTGCCAGCAGTTTTGGAAGGGCTGACGGCTACACCTTC. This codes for CASSFGRADGYTF.

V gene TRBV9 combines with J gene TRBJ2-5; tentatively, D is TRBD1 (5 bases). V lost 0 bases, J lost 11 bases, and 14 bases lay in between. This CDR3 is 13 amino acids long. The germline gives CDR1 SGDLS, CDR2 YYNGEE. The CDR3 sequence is CASSVAQGGEQYF. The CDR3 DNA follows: TGTGCCAGCAGCGTAGCCCAGGGTGGAGAGCAGTACTTC.

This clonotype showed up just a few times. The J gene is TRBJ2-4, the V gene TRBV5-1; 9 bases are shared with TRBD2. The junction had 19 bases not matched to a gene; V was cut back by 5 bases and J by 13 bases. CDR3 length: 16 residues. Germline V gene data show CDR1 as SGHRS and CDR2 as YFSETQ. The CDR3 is CASRSSGTSLSREQYF. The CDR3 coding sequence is TGCGCCAGCAGATCCTCCGGGACTAGCTTATCCAGGGAGCAGTACTTC.

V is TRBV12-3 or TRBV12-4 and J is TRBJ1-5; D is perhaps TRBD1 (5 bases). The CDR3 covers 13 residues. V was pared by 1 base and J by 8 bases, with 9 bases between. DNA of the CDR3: TGTGCCAGCAGTTTAGGGGTAGGGGAGCCCCAGCATTTT. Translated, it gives CASSLGVGEPQHF.

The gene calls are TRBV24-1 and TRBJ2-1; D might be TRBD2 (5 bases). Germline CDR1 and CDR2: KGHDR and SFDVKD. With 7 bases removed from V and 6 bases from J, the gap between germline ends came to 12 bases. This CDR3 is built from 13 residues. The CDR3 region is CATRRESANEQFF. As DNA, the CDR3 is TGTGCCACCAGGAGGGAGTCGGCCAATGAGCAGTTCTTC.

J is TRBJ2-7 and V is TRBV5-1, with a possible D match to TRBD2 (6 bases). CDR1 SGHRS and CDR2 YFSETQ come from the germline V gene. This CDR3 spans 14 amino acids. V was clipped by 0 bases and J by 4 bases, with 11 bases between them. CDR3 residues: CASSLDGGTYEQYF. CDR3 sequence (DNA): TGCGCCAGCAGCTTGGACGGCGGGACTTACGAGCAGTACTTC.

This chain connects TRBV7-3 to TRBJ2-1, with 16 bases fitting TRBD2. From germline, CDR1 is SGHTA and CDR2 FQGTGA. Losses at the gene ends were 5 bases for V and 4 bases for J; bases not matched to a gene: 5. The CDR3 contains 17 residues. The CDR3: CASSPPGLAGGYNEQFF. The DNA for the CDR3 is TGTGCCAGCAGCCCCCCGGGACTAGCGGGAGGGTACAATGAGCAGTTCTTC.

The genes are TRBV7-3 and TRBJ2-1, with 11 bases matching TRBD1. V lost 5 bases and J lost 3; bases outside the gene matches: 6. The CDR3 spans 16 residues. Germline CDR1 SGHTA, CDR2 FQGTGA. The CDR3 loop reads CASSPGQGADYNEQFF. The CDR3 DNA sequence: TGTGCCAGCAGCCCCGGACAGGGGGCGGACTACAATGAGCAGTTCTTC.

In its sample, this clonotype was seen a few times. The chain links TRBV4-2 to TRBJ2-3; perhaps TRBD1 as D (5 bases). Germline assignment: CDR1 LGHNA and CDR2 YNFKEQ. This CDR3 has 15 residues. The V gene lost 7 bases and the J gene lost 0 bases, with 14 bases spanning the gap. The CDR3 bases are TGTGCCAGCACCCGAAGTCAGGGAAGCACAGATACGCAGTATTTT. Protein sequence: CASTRSQGSTDTQYF.

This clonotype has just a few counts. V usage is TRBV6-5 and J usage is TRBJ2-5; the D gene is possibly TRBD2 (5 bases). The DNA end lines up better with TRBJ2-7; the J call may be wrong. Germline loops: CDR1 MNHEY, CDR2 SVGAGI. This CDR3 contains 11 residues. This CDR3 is CASTGVNEQYF. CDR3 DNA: TGTGCCAGCACCGGGGTAAACGAGCAGTACTTC.

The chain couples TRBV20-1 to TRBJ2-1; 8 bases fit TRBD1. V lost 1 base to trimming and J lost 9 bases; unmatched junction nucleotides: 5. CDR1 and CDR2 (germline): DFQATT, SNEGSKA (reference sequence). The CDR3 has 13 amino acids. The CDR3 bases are TGCAGTGCTAGAGTGAACAGGGGGAGTGAGCAGTTCTTC. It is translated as CSARVNRGSEQFF.

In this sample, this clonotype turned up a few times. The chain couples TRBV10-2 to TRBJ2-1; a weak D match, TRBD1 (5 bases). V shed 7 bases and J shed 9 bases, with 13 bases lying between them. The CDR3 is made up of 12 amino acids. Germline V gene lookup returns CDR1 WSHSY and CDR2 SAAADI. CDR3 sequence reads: CASTRGDSEQFF. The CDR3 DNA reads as TGCGCCAGCACGCGAGGAGACAGTGAGCAGTTCTTC.

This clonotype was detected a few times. Here the CDR3 reads CASSQEPGRTDTQYF. The CDR3 DNA follows: TGTGCCAGCAGCCAAGAGCCTGGGCGCACAGATACGCAGTATTTT. The chain joins TRBV4-2 to TRBJ2-3; D remains ambiguous. Between the trimmed V and J ends, which lost 0 bases and 1 base, there was a span of 8 bases. Looked up from germline, CDR1 is LGHNA and CDR2 is YNFKEQ. This CDR3 comprises 15 residues.

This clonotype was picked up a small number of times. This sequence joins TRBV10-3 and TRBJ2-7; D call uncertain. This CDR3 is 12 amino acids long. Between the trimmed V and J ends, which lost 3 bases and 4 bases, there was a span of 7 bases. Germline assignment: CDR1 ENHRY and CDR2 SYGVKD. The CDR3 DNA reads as TGTGCCATCAGTGAAGGTAAATACGAGCAGTACTTC. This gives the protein CAISEGKYEQYF.

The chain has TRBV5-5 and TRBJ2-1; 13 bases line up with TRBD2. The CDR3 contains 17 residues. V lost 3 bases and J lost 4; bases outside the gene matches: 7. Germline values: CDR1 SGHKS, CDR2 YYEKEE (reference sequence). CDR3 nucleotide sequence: TGTGCCAGCAGCTATGGACTAGCGGGAGCAGGGTACAATGAGCAGTTCTTC. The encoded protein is CASSYGLAGAGYNEQFF.